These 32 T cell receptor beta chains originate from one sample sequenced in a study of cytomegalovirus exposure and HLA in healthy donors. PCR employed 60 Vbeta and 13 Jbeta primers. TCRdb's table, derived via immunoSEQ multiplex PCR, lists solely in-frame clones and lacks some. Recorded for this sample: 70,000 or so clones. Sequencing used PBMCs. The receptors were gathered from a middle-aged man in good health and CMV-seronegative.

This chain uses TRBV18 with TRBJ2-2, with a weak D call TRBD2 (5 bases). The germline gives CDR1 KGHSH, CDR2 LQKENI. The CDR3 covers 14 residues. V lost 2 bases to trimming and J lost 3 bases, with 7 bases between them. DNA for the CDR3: TGTGCCAGCTCACCAAGGCGGGACACCGGGGAGCTGTTTTTT. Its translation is CASSPRRDTGELFF.

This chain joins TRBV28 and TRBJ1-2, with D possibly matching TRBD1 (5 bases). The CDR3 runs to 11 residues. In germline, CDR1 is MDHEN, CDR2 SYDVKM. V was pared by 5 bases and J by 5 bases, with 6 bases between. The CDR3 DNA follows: TGTGCCAGCAGTACAGGATATGGCTACACCTTC. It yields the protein CASSTGYGYTF.

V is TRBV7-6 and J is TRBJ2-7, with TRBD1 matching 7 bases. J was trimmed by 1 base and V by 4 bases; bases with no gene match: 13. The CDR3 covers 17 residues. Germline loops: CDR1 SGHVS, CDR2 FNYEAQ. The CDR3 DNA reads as TGTGCCAGCAGCTGGTCCCCCGGGACAGAAGTTTCCTACGAGCAGTACTTC. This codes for CASSWSPGTEVSYEQYF.

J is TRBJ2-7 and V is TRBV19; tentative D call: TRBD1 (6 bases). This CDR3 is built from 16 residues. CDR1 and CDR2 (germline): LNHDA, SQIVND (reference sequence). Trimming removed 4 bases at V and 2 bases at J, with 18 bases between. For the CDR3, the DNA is TGTGCCAGTAGTACTGTGAACCAGGGGTCCCCCTACGAGCAGTACTTC. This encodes CASSTVNQGSPYEQYF. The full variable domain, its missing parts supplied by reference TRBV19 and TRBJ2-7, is DGGITQSPKYLFRKEGQNVTLSCEQNLNHDAMYWYRQDPGQGLRLIYYSQIVNDFQKGDIAEGYSVSREKKESFPLTVTSAQKNPTAFYLCASSTVNQGSPYEQYFGPGTRLTVT.

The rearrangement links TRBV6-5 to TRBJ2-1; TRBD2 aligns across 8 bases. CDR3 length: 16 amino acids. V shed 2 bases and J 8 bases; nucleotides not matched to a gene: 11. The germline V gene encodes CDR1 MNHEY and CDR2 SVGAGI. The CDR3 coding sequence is TGTGCCAGCAGTTACGGGGGTCCGGGACTAGGACATGAGCAGTTCTTC. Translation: CASSYGGPGLGHEQFF.

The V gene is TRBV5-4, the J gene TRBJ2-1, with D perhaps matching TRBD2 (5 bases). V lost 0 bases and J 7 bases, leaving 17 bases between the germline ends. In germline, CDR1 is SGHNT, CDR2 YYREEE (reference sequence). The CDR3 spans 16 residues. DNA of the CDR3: TGTGCCAGCAGCTTGGCCACTTCACGGGAAAAAAATGAGCAGTTCTTC. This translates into CASSLATSREKNEQFF.

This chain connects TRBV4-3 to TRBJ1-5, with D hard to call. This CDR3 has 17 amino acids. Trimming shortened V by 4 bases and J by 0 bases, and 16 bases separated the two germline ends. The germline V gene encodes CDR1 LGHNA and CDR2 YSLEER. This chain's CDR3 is CASSRSLSRDSNQPQHF. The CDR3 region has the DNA TGCGCCAGCAGCCGCTCCTTAAGTCGGGATAGCAATCAGCCCCAGCATTTT.

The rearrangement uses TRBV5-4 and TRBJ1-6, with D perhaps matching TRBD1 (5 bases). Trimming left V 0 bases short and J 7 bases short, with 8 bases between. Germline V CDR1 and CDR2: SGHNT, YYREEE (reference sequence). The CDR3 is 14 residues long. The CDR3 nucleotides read TGTGCCAGCAGCTTGGGCAGGGTGAATTCACCCCTCCACTTT. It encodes CASSLGRVNSPLHF.

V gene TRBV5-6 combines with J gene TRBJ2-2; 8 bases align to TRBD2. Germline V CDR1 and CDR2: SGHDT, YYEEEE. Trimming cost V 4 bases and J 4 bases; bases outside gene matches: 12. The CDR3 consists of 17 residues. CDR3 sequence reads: CASSPPGLAGVTGELFF. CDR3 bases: TGTGCCAGCAGCCCGCCAGGGCTAGCGGGTGTCACCGGGGAGCTGTTTTTT. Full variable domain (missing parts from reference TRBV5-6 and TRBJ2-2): DAGVTQSPTHLIKTRGQQVTLRCSPKSGHDTVSWYQQALGQGPQFIFQYYEEEERQRGNFPDRFSGHQFPNYSSELNVNALLLGDSALYLCASSPPGLAGVTGELFFGEGSRLTVL.

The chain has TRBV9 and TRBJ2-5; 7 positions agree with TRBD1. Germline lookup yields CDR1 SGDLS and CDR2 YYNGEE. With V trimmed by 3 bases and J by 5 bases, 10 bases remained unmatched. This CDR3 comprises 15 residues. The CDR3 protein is CASSDPDRSWETQYF. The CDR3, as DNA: TGTGCCAGCAGCGACCCGGACAGGTCTTGGGAGACCCAGTACTTC.

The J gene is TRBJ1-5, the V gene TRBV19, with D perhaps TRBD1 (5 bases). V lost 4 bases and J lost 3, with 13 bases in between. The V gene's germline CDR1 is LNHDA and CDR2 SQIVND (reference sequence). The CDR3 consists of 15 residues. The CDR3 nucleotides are TGTGCCAGTAGTACCCATGACAGTTACAATCAGCCCCAGCATTTT. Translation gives CASSTHDSYNQPQHF.

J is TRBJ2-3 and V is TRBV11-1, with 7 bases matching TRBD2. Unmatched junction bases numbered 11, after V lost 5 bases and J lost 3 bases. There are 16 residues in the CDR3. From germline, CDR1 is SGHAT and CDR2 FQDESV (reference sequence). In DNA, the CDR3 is TGTGCCAGCAGCCGTAGTGGGAGGGCCTTGACAGATACGCAGTATTTT. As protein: CASSRSGRALTDTQYF. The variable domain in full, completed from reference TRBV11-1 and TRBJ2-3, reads EAEVAQSPRYKITEKSQAVAFWCDPISGHATLYWYRQILGQGPELLVQFQDESVVDDSQLPKDRFSAERLKGVDSTLKIQPAELGDSAMYLCASSRSGRALTDTQYFGPGTRLTVL.

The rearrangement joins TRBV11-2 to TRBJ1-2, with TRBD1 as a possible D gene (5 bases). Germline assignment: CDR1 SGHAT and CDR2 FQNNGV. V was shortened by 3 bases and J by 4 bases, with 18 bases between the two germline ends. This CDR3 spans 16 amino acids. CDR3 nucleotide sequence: TGTGCCAGCAGCTTGGGCCTTCAGGGCATCCTCTATGGCTACACCTTC. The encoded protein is CASSLGLQGILYGYTF.

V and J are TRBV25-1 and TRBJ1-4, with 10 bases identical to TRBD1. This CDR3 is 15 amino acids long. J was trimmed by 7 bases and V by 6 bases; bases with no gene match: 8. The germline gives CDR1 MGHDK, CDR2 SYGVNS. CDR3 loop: CASSGPGTGVEKLFF. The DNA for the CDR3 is TGTGCCAGCAGCGGGCCCGGGACAGGGGTTGAAAAACTGTTTTTT. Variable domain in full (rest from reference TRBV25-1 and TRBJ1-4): EADIYQTPRYLVIGTGKKITLECSQTMGHDKMYWYQQDPGMELHLIHYSYGVNSTEKGDLSSESTVSRIRTEHFPLTLESARPSHTSQYLCASSGPGTGVEKLFFGSGTQLSVL.

The CDR3 DNA reads TGTGCCAGCAGTGACCTCCCCGGACAGGGACTGGTTGAAGCTTTCTTT. Protein sequence: CASSDLPGQGLVEAFF. This rearrangement joins TRBV6-4 to TRBJ1-1, with 8 bases aligning to TRBD1. The CDR3 is 16 residues long. V was clipped by 2 bases and J by 7 bases; unmatched bases: 12. Germline values: CDR1 MRHNA, CDR2 SNTAGT.

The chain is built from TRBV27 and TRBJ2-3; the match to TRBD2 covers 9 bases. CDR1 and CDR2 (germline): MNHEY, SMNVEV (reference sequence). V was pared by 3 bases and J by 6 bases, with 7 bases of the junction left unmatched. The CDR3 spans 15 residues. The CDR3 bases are TGTGCCAGCAGTTTTATAGCGGGGGAACACGATACGCAGTATTTT. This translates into CASSFIAGEHDTQYF.

CDR3 loop: CASSLGPSGINEQFF. The CDR3 bases are TGTGCCAGCAGTTTAGGGCCTAGCGGGATCAATGAGCAGTTCTTC. This chain uses TRBV27 with TRBJ2-1; TRBD2 agrees at 9 bases. Germline V lookup: CDR1 MNHEY, CDR2 SMNVEV (reference sequence). The junction had 5 bases not matched to a gene; V was cut back by 2 bases and J by 6 bases. This CDR3 spans 15 amino acids.

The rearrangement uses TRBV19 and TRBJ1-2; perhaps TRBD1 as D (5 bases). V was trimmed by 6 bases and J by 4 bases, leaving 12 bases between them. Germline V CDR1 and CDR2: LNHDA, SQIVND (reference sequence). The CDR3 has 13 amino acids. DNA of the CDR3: TGTGCCAGTAGCCCTCAGGGCTTCTATGGCTACACCTTC. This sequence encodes CASSPQGFYGYTF. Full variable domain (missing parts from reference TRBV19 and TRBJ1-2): DGGITQSPKYLFRKEGQNVTLSCEQNLNHDAMYWYRQDPGQGLRLIYYSQIVNDFQKGDIAEGYSVSREKKESFPLTVTSAQKNPTAFYLCASSPQGFYGYTFGSGTRLTVV.

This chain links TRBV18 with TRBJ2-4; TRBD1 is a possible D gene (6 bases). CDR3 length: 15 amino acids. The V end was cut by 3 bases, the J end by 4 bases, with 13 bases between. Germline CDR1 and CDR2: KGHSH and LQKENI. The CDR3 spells CASSPVGQTKNIQYF. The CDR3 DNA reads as TGTGCCAGCTCACCGGTAGGACAGACTAAAAACATTCAGTACTTC.

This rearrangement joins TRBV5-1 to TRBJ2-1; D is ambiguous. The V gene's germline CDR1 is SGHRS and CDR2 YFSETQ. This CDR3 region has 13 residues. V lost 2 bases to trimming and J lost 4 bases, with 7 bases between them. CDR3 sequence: CASSLQSYNEQFF. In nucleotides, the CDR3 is TGCGCCAGCAGCTTACAGTCTTACAATGAGCAGTTCTTC. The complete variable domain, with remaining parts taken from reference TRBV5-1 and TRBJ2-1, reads KAGVTQTPRYLIKTRGQQVTLSCSPISGHRSVSWYQQTPGQGLQFLFEYFSETQRNKGNFPGRFSGRQFSNSRSEMNVSTLELGDSALYLCASSLQSYNEQFFGPGTRLTVL.

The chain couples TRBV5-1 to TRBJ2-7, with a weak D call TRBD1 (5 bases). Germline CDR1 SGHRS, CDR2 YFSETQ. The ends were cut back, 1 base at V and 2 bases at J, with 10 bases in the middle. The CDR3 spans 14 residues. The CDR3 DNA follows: TGCGCCAGCAGCTTGCAAGCAGGGACCTACGAGCAGTACTTC. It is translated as CASSLQAGTYEQYF.

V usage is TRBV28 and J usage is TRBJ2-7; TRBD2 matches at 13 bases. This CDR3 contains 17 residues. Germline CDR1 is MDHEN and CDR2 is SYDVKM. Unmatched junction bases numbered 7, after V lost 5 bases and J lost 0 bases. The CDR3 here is CASSPWTSGSHSYEQYF. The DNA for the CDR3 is TGTGCCAGCAGTCCGTGGACTAGCGGGAGCCACTCCTACGAGCAGTACTTC.

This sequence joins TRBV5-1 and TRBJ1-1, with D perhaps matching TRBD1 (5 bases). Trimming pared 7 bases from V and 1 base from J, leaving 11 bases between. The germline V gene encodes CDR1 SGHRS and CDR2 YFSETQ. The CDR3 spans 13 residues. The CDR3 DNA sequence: TGCGCCAGCCGGAATCAGGGGAACACTGAAGCTTTCTTT. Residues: CASRNQGNTEAFF.

The CDR3 DNA sequence: TGTGCCAGCTCACCCGACAGGGCCTACGAGCAGTACTTC. This codes for CASSPDRAYEQYF. The J gene is TRBJ2-7, the V gene TRBV18; 7 nucleotides align to TRBD1. Germline loops: CDR1 KGHSH, CDR2 LQKENI. The CDR3 extends over 13 amino acids. The V gene end was trimmed by 3 bases and the J gene end by 2 bases; junction bases not matched to a gene: 1.

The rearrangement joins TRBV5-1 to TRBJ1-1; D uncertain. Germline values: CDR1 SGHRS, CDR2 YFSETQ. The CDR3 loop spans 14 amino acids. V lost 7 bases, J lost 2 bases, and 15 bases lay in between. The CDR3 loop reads CASSWAAGNTEAFF. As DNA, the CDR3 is TGCGCCAGCTCCTGGGCTGCCGGTAACACTGAAGCTTTCTTT.

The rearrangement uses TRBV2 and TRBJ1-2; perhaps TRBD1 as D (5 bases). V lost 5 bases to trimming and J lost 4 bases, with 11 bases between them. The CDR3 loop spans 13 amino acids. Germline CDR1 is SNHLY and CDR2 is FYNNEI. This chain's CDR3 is CASSFPDSYGYTF. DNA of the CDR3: TGTGCCAGCAGTTTCCCTGACAGCTATGGCTACACCTTC.

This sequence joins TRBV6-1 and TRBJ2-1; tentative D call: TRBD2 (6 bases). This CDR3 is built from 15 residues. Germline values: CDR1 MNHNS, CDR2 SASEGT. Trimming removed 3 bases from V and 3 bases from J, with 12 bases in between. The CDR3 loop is CASSENRGGYNEQFF. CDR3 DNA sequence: TGTGCCAGCAGTGAGAATAGGGGAGGCTACAATGAGCAGTTCTTC.

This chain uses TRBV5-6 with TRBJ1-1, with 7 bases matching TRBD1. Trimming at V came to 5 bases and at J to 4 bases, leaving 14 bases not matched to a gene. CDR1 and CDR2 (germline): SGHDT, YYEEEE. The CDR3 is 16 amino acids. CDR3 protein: CASSLITGVGTTEAFF. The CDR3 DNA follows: TGTGCCAGCAGTTTAATTACAGGGGTAGGAACCACTGAAGCTTTCTTT.

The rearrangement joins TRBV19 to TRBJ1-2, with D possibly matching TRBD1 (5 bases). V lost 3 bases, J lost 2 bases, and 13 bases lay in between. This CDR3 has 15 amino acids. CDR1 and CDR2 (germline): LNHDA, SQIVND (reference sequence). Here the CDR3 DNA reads TGTGCCAGTAGTATTCCCGGGGGGAGAAACTATGGCTACACCTTC. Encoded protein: CASSIPGGRNYGYTF.

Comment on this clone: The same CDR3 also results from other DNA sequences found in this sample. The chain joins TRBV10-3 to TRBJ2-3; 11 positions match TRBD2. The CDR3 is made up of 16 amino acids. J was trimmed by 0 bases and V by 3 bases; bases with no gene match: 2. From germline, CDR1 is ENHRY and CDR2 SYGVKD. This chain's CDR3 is CAISEGLAGSTDTQYF. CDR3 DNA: TGTGCCATCAGTGAAGGACTAGCGGGCAGCACAGATACGCAGTATTTT.

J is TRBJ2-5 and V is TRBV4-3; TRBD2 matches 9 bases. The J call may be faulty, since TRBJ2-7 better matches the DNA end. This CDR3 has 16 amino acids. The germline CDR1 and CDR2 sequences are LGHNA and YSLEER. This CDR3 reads CASSQGLSSGDYEQYF. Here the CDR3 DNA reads TGCGCCAGCAGCCAAGGTCTGTCTAGCGGGGACTACGAGCAGTACTTC.

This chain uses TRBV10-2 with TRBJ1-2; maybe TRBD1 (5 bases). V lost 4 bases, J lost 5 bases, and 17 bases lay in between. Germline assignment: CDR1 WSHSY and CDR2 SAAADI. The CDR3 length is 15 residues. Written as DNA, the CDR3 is TGCGCCAGCAGTGGGAGGGACCGAGCGTCTTATGGCTACACCTTC. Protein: CASSGRDRASYGYTF.